This T cell receptor beta chain derives from a study of T-cell memory formation after mild COVID-19 (dated by TCRdb to 2020 to 2022). About the investigation overall: TCR sequence clusters from the two donors were found to be largely donor specific. Longitudinal TCRalpha and TCRbeta repertoire sequencing tracked T-cell clones expanding and contracting after mild COVID-19 in a couple of donors. The cohort comprised two young, previously healthy adult volunteers, one female and one male.

Sequencing took place on an Illumina NovaSeq 6000. cDNA libraries for TCRalpha and TCRbeta were prepared by 5'RACE using constant-segment primers, with sample barcodes and unique molecular identifiers added. Trizol reagent was used to extract RNA from every sample. Amplification of the libraries took two PCR steps, and the second step added a second sample barcode plus Illumina TruSeq adapters. The libraries were sequenced on an Illumina NovaSeq using 2 x 150 bp paired-end reads. The authors' pipeline ran thus. Demultiplexing of reads and collapsing into UMI-guided consensus sequences were performed with migec v1.2.7. Using mixcr v2.1.11, the UMI consensuses were aligned to TRA and TRB V and J templates and assembled into clonotypes. A clonotype was counted as expanded or contracted only when both edgeR and NoisET called the clonotype significant, with the noise models trained on biological replicates. For edgeR calls, the cutoffs were a false discovery rate-adjusted p below 0.01 and a log2 fold-change threshold of 1. As an exploratory analysis of dynamics, max-normalized trajectories of the 1000 most abundant clonotypes were examined by PCA with hierarchical clustering. Each responding clone was given a CD4 or CD8 phenotype based on the CD4+ and CD8+ repertoires, which had been sequenced separately. TCRdb applied fastp at Q25 and MiXCR to the public reads, then kept only in-frame beta chains. Every distinct CDR3 protein forms one entry, paired with its most common genes and DNA. The V and J calls were not made by the authors but by TCRdb's processing. Here the sample has about 90,000 distinct CDR3 sequences; more than 13% occur a single time. The ten largest clones represent 39% of the sample.

This clonotype was observed a handful of times. The clone's antigen remains unknown. No base quality information exists; no much larger clone differs at one position. V is reduced by 1 base and J by 0 bases, leaving a spacing of 10 bases between them. For CDR1 and CDR2, the germline V gene lists MGHDK and SYGVNS. Inclusive of the bounding cysteine and phenylalanine, the CDR3 is 16 residues long. Only the CDR3 part of the read is kept: 48 bases, read in frame from the first base. Ficoll-Paque density gradient centrifugation was the method used to isolate PBMCs. Findings and caveats that apply to the study as a whole: Contracting CD4+ clones appeared mostly in the CM and EM memory subsets, whereas CD8+ clones were enriched in EMRA. The detection of some responding clones in pre-infection memory suggests that pre-existing cross-reactive memory T cells joined the SARS-CoV-2 response. SARS-CoV-2 specificity was not confirmed for the second-wave clones peaking on day 37. Only two mild cases were covered in the study, and larger cohorts including severe cases with pre-infection samples were considered necessary. From day 15 to 85, contracting clones showed balanced CD4/CD8 phenotypes, whereas a second wave of clones that expanded from day 15 to 37 leaned towards CD4+.

Sequencing used PBMCs or a T cell subset sorted from them (not recorded which). The origin of this receptor is a man between 18 and 29 years old who had mild COVID-19 (a few samples of this study predate the infection). The sample titles of this study are shuffled in the database, so cell type and time point are left out; the donor was told from shared clones. Recombination joined TRBV25-1 with TRBJ2-1, with no confident D gene call. The CDR3 has the sequence CASSEFVGSSYNEQFF. Here is the DNA: TGTGCCAGCAGTGAATTTGTTGGAAGCTCCTACAATGAGCAGTTCTTC.